The subject of this entry is one T cell receptor beta chain. The entry originates in a study of blood T cell repertoires in COVID-19. Across the study: T cells, B-cell-depleted T cells, or PBMCs supplied cDNA or gDNA.

Methods used by the authors: It was from reference gene primer amplification that nucleated cell counts were estimated. Repertoires were generated with immunoSEQ multiplex PCR, while TCRdb's copy carries only in-frame clones and drops some. V and J calls and clone size come straight from that table; D and trimming were deduced from the DNA. The sample has about 68,000 clones; more than 85% are singletons. After removal of 3 bases from V and 10 bases from J, the junction contained 5 bases not matched to a gene. Per germline, CDR1 SEHNR and CDR2 FQNEAQ (reference sequence). The CDR3 has 15 amino acids.

The rearrangement links TRBV7-9 to TRBJ1-6; 11 nucleotides agree with TRBD1. This TCR derives from a man aged 45 to 65 with COVID-19, enrolled during active disease. Sequencing was done on a sample of peripheral blood. The DNA for the CDR3 is TGTGCCAGCAGCTTTGGGACAGGGGGATACTCACCCCTCCACTTT. This translates into CASSFGTGGYSPLHF.